The 19 T cell receptor beta chains below were found in one sample sequenced in a study of T cell responses to AZD1222 COVID-19 vaccine. The repertoire was sequenced with immunoSEQ multiplex PCR; TCRdb's copy has only in-frame clones and lacks some. The sample has about 120,000 clones, 80% to 90% seen once; the top ten hold 6% to 8.5%. The starting material was peripheral blood, obtained 28 days after the second AZD1222 dose. These receptors all stem from an adult who received the AZD1222 COVID-19 vaccine.

The chain carries TRBV6-5 and TRBJ2-1; D is ambiguous. The CDR3 consists of 10 residues. Germline V gene lookup returns CDR1 MNHEY and CDR2 SVGAGI. Trimming took 7 bases from V and 5 from J, leaving 3 bases between them. In DNA form, the CDR3 reads TGTGCCAGCACCCACAATGAGCAGTTCTTC. It codes for CASTHNEQFF.

The chain carries TRBV7-8 and TRBJ2-7, with D unclear. Germline assignment: CDR1 SGHVS and CDR2 FQNEAQ. The CDR3 covers 12 residues. The V end lost 1 base, the J end lost 3 bases, and 4 bases lay between the germline ends. CDR3 DNA sequence: TGTGCCAGCAGCTTAGGGCGCTACGAGCAGTACTTC. Its translation is CASSLGRYEQYF. The whole variable domain, filled in from reference TRBV7-8 and TRBJ2-7, reads GAGVSQSPRYKVAKRGQDVALRCDPISGHVSLFWYQQALGQGPEFLTYFQNEAQLDKSGLPSDRFFAERPEGSVSTLKIQRTQQEDSAVYLCASSLGRYEQYFGPGTRLTVT.

The chain combines TRBV4-1 with TRBJ1-2; a possible D gene is TRBD1 (5 bases). Trimming left V 1 base short and J 5 bases short, with 11 bases between. This CDR3 region has 14 residues. The germline CDR1 and CDR2 sequences are MGHRA and YSYEKL. Here the CDR3 reads CASSQVGRKYGYTF. CDR3 nucleotides: TGCGCCAGCAGCCAAGTGGGGCGGAAATATGGCTACACCTTC.

The genes are TRBV11-3 and TRBJ1-1; D unresolved. This CDR3 has 12 residues. Germline V gives CDR1 SGHNT, CDR2 YENEEA. Trimming left V 8 bases short and J 2 bases short, with 9 bases between. CDR3: CASGRDNTEAFF. CDR3 coding DNA: TGTGCCAGCGGAAGGGATAACACTGAAGCTTTCTTT.

The chain combines TRBV19 with TRBJ1-2, with 8 bases identical to TRBD1. The germline V gene has CDR1 LNHDA and CDR2 SQIVND (reference sequence). Trimming at V came to 4 bases and at J to 3 bases, leaving 10 bases not matched to a gene. The CDR3 is 16 residues long. The CDR3 sequence: CASSTLGQGIDYGYTF. As DNA, the CDR3 is TGTGCCAGTAGTACCCTCGGACAGGGAATTGACTATGGCTACACCTTC.

The rearrangement uses TRBV6-5 and TRBJ2-1, with no clear D. This CDR3 is 12 amino acids long. Germline values: CDR1 MNHEY, CDR2 SVGAGI. Trimming pared 5 bases from V and 8 bases from J, leaving 10 bases between. Here the CDR3 DNA reads TGTGCCAGCAGTAACAAGGGATATGAGCAGTTCTTC. As protein: CASSNKGYEQFF.

The chain is built from TRBV29-1 and TRBJ1-1; no firm D call. V was cut by 4 bases and J by 5 bases, with 14 bases left in between. The CDR3 totals 13 residues. Germline V gene sequence: CDR1 SQVTM, CDR2 ANQGSEA. The CDR3 coding sequence is TGCAGCGTTGGGGCGGACCCTAGGACTGAAGCTTTCTTT. Protein: CSVGADPRTEAFF.

This chain connects TRBV6-2 or TRBV6-3 to TRBJ1-2, with D unclear. Germline CDR1 and CDR2: MNHEY and SVGEGT. V was shortened by 0 bases and J by 7 bases, with 6 bases between the two germline ends. The CDR3 totals 12 residues. This CDR3 reads CASSYSMAGYTF. The DNA for the CDR3 is TGTGCCAGCAGTTACTCGATGGCTGGCTACACCTTC.

The chain uses TRBV7-3 and TRBJ2-7; possibly TRBD1 for D (5 bases). Germline loops: CDR1 SGHTA, CDR2 FQGTGA. The CDR3 totals 14 residues. Trimming took 0 bases from V and 3 from J, leaving 9 bases between them. The CDR3, as DNA: TGTGCCAGCAGCTTAACGGGCGACAGCTACGAGCAGTACTTC. It specifies CASSLTGDSYEQYF.

The CDR3 DNA follows: TGTGCCAGCAGCTTAGAGGGGCCATCGACCACAGATACGCAGTATTTT. This encodes CASSLEGPSTTDTQYF. The chain links TRBV11-3 to TRBJ2-3; tentative D call: TRBD1 (5 bases). The ends were cut back, 0 bases at V and 2 bases at J, with 12 bases in the middle. Germline-derived CDR1 and CDR2 are SGHNT and YENEEA. This CDR3 spans 16 amino acids.

The CDR3 protein is CASSWTGGTGELFF. The CDR3 DNA reads TGTGCCAGCAGTTGGACAGGGGGAACCGGGGAGCTGTTTTTT. This chain joins TRBV6-5 and TRBJ2-2; 10 positions match TRBD1. CDR1 and CDR2 (germline): MNHEY, SVGAGI. V lost 4 bases and J lost 5; bases outside the gene matches: 1. The CDR3 totals 14 residues.

The V call is TRBV6-5, the J call TRBJ2-3; 7 nucleotides line up with TRBD2. Trimming removed 5 bases from V and 2 bases from J; junction bases left unmatched: 7. The germline V gene encodes CDR1 MNHEY and CDR2 SVGAGI. The CDR3 is 15 amino acids. CDR3 sequence: CASSLPSGNTDTQYF. Here the CDR3 DNA reads TGTGCCAGCAGTCTCCCTAGCGGAAACACAGATACGCAGTATTTT.

The genes are TRBV19 and TRBJ1-1, with a possible D match to TRBD1 (6 bases). The CDR3 contains 14 residues. Trimming stripped 4 bases from V and 2 bases from J, with 11 bases between. Per the germline V gene, CDR1 is LNHDA and CDR2 is SQIVND (reference sequence). CDR3 sequence reads: CASSKGTFNTEAFF. Written as DNA, the CDR3 is TGTGCCAGTAGTAAAGGGACATTTAACACTGAAGCTTTCTTT.

The chain carries TRBV2 and TRBJ2-7; perhaps D is TRBD1 or TRBD2 (6 bases each). The germline CDR1 and CDR2 sequences are SNHLY and FYNNEI. Trimming removed 9 bases at V and 5 bases at J, with 17 bases between. This CDR3 has 13 amino acids. DNA for the CDR3: TGTGCCAGTGGGAACGGGGGACAAAACGAGCAGTACTTC. Amino acid sequence: CASGNGGQNEQYF.

This sequence joins TRBV19 and TRBJ1-4; D gene unclear. The CDR3 sequence is 10 residues long. Germline V gene data show CDR1 as LNHDA and CDR2 as SQIVND (reference sequence). For the CDR3, the DNA is TGTGCAGGTGGTAATGAAAAACTGTTTTTT. This gives the protein CAGGNEKLFF.

This clone is judged medium-sized. This chain connects TRBV4-3 to TRBJ2-7, with D possibly being TRBD1 or TRBD2 (5 bases each). V lost 8 bases to trimming and J lost 6 bases, with 23 bases between them. The germline CDR1 and CDR2 sequences are LGHNA and YSLEER. The CDR3 extends over 15 amino acids. DNA for the CDR3: TGCGCCAGCGGACTGCCTCGGGGACGTGGACGCGAGCAGTACTTC. This codes for CASGLPRGRGREQYF.

V is TRBV6-5 and J is TRBJ2-7, with a tentative D call TRBD1 (5 bases). V lost 0 bases and J 2 bases, leaving 11 bases between the germline ends. Germline-derived CDR1 and CDR2 are MNHEY and SVGAGI. This CDR3 comprises 15 residues. The CDR3 bases are TGTGCCAGCAGTTACTCCCTAGGGGTTCCCTACGAGCAGTACTTC. It translates to CASSYSLGVPYEQYF.

The rearrangement links TRBV6-5 to TRBJ1-5, with D tentatively TRBD1 (5 bases). The CDR3 is 14 residues long. Germline V gene sequence: CDR1 MNHEY, CDR2 SVGAGI. The ends were cut back, 6 bases at V and 0 bases at J, with 9 bases in the middle. CDR3 protein: CASSLTDSNQPQHF. In DNA, the CDR3 is TGTGCCAGCAGCTTGACAGATAGCAATCAGCCCCAGCATTTT.

This clone was recorded a few times. The chain couples TRBV19 to TRBJ2-4; D may correspond to TRBD1 or TRBD2 (5 bases each). The germline CDR1 and CDR2 sequences are LNHDA and SQIVND (reference sequence). This CDR3 contains 14 residues. Trimming shortened V by 7 bases and J by 2 bases, and 12 bases separated the two germline ends. This CDR3 is CASNPGTPKNIQYF. As DNA, the CDR3 is TGTGCCAGTAACCCAGGGACCCCCAAAAACATTCAGTACTTC.